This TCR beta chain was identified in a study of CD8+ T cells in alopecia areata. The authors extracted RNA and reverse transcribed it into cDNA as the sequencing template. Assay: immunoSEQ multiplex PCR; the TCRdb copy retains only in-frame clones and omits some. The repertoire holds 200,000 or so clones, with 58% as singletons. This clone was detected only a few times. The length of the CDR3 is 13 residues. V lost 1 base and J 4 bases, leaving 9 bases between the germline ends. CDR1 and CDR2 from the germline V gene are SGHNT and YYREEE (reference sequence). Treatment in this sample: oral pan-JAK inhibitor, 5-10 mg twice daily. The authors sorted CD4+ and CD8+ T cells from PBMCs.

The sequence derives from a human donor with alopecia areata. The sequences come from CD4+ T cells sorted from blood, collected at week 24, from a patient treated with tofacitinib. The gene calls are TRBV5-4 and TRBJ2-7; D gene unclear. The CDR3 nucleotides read TGTGCCAGCAGCTTGCGGGTCGAGTACGAGCAGTACTTC. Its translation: CASSLRVEYEQYF.